A single sample gave rise to the 20 T cell receptor beta chains below, sequenced in a study of control samples from healthy donors and cancer patients. Sequencing was performed with immunoSEQ multiplex PCR; in TCRdb, only in-frame clones are kept and a portion is missing. The sample holds roughly 370,000 clones, about nine tenths seen once. The sample consisted of PBMCs. These receptors came from a middle-aged man with head and neck cancer.

This clone was seen a handful of times. V usage is TRBV6-6 and J usage is TRBJ2-7; D uncertain. Germline V gene lookup returns CDR1 MNHNY and CDR2 SVGAGI (reference sequence). The CDR3 totals 12 residues. Trimming pared 2 bases from V and 5 bases from J, leaving 7 bases between. This CDR3 reads CASSYRVDEQYF. CDR3 sequence (DNA): TGTGCCAGCAGTTACAGGGTCGACGAGCAGTACTTC.

This sequence joins TRBV2 and TRBJ1-3, with a tentative D call TRBD1 (5 bases). Germline CDR1 reads SNHLY; CDR2 reads FYNNEI. V was trimmed by 2 bases and J by 0 bases, leaving 17 bases between them. This CDR3 has 18 residues. CDR3: CASSEFAGGLYSGNTIYF. CDR3 DNA sequence: TGTGCCAGCAGTGAATTCGCTGGGGGTCTCTACTCTGGAAACACCATATATTTT. Full variable domain (remainder filled in from reference TRBV2 and TRBJ1-3): EPEVTQTPSHQVTQMGQEVILRCVPISNHLYFYWYRQILGQKVEFLVSFYNNEISEKSEIFDDQFSVERPDGSNFTLKIRSTKLEDSAMYFCASSEFAGGLYSGNTIYFGEGSWLTVV.

V and J are TRBV3-1 (or the pseudogene TRBV3-2) and TRBJ2-1, with TRBD1 matching over 9 bases. V shed 0 bases and J 3 bases; nucleotides not matched to a gene: 3. The CDR3 loop spans 16 amino acids. In germline, CDR1 is LGHDT, CDR2 YNNKEL (reference sequence). The CDR3 DNA reads TGTGCCAGCAGCCAAGAAGGGACAGGGCACTACAATGAGCAGTTCTTC. Translation: CASSQEGTGHYNEQFF.

V is TRBV24-1 and J is TRBJ2-1, with 9 positions matching TRBD2. Trimming removed 4 bases from V and 7 bases from J; junction bases left unmatched: 10. This CDR3 is built from 16 residues. Per germline, CDR1 KGHDR and CDR2 SFDVKD. The CDR3 protein is CATSDPRAGGQNEQFF. CDR3 DNA: TGTGCCACCAGTGACCCGAGGGCGGGGGGGCAAAATGAGCAGTTCTTC.

This chain joins TRBV3-1 (or the pseudogene TRBV3-2) and TRBJ1-6, with D unclear. Germline-derived CDR1 and CDR2 are LGHDT and YNNKEL (reference sequence). V shed 8 bases and J shed 1 base, with 9 bases lying between them. The CDR3 is 14 amino acids. The CDR3: CASGRESYNSPLHF. The CDR3 nucleotides are TGTGCCAGCGGGAGGGAGTCCTATAATTCACCCCTCCACTTT.

This chain links TRBV5-1 with TRBJ1-1; a weak D match, TRBD1 (5 bases). Trimming left V 0 bases short and J 3 bases short, with 21 bases between. The CDR3 length is 18 residues. CDR1 is SGHRS, CDR2 YFSETQ, per germline. The CDR3 nucleotides are TGCGCCAGCAGCTTGGCCCCGGGCTCAGGGAGAGGGCACACTGAAGCTTTCTTT. Protein product: CASSLAPGSGRGHTEAFF.

The rearrangement links TRBV7-2 to TRBJ2-2, with TRBD1 identical over 8 bases. CDR3 length equals 12 residues. The germline V gene encodes CDR1 SGHTA and CDR2 FQGNSA. The V and J ends lost 4 bases and 9 bases, in that order; junction bases with no gene match: 1. The chain's CDR3 is CASSSGGRELFF. The DNA for the CDR3 is TGTGCCAGCAGCTCAGGGGGCCGGGAGCTGTTTTTT.

The chain uses TRBV19 and TRBJ2-2; unclear D gene. Trimming cost V 1 base and J 6 bases, with 12 bases left between them. From germline, CDR1 is LNHDA and CDR2 SQIVND (reference sequence). This CDR3 is 15 amino acids long. The CDR3 nucleotides are TGTGCCAGTAGTATAGGACGTTTCCACCCCGGGGAGCTGTTTTTT. Its translation: CASSIGRFHPGELFF.

The rearrangement joins TRBV19 to TRBJ1-2; the match to TRBD1 covers 7 bases. In germline, CDR1 is LNHDA, CDR2 SQIVND (reference sequence). V shed 6 bases, J shed 0 bases, and the junction held 13 bases outside the gene matches. The CDR3 loop spans 17 amino acids. CDR3 in DNA: TGTGCCAGTAGAAGGGGGCCAGGTAACTCGTCTAACTATGGCTACACCTTC. It codes for CASRRGPGNSSNYGYTF.

The rearrangement joins TRBV28 to TRBJ1-2; 8 nucleotides agree with TRBD1. The germline V gene encodes CDR1 MDHEN and CDR2 SYDVKM. There are 11 residues in the CDR3. Germline trimming cut 8 bases from V and 7 bases from J; bases unmatched to any gene: 3. In DNA, the CDR3 is TGTGCCAGCTTTCAGGGGGCTGGCTACACCTTC. Translated: CASFQGAGYTF.

The chain links TRBV6-5 to TRBJ2-7; D is uncertain. Germline loops: CDR1 MNHEY, CDR2 SVGAGI. This CDR3 contains 11 residues. V gave up 10 bases and J gave up 5 bases, with 12 bases separating them. The DNA for the CDR3 is TGTGCCACCCGTCGGTTGGACGAGCAGTACTTC. Protein product: CATRRLDEQYF.

This rearrangement joins TRBV19 to TRBJ1-1, with D perhaps matching TRBD1 (5 bases). The CDR3 is made up of 14 amino acids. In germline, CDR1 is LNHDA, CDR2 SQIVND (reference sequence). V shed 6 bases and J shed 1 base, with 12 bases lying between them. The CDR3 region is CASSLSDTNTEAFF. CDR3 bases: TGTGCCAGTAGCCTCTCGGACACGAACACTGAAGCTTTCTTT.

V and J are TRBV19 and TRBJ1-3; D is uncertain. In germline, CDR1 is LNHDA, CDR2 SQIVND (reference sequence). The CDR3 consists of 15 residues. The V end lost 5 bases, the J end lost 4 bases, and 15 bases lay between the germline ends. CDR3: CASSGGSEPGNTIYF. CDR3 nucleotides: TGTGCCAGTAGTGGTGGATCCGAACCCGGAAACACCATATATTTT. The whole variable domain, remainder taken from reference TRBV19 and TRBJ1-3, is DGGITQSPKYLFRKEGQNVTLSCEQNLNHDAMYWYRQDPGQGLRLIYYSQIVNDFQKGDIAEGYSVSREKKESFPLTVTSAQKNPTAFYLCASSGGSEPGNTIYFGEGSWLTVV.

The CDR3 sequence is CSVSNRGSDYGYTF. In DNA, the CDR3 is TGCAGCGTTTCGAACAGGGGCTCGGACTATGGCTACACCTTC. The chain has TRBV29-1 and TRBJ1-2; 7 bases align to TRBD1. The V gene end was trimmed by 5 bases and the J gene end by 3 bases; junction bases not matched to a gene: 9. Germline lookup yields CDR1 SQVTM and CDR2 ANQGSEA. The CDR3 extends over 14 amino acids.

This chain links TRBV21-1 with TRBJ1-5; the tabulated D call, TRBD1, remains unverified against the DNA. TRBV21-1 is annotated as a pseudogene. This CDR3 has 15 amino acids. In nucleotides, the CDR3 is TGTGCCAGCAGCGCCCCCGGGACAGGCTTTCAGCCCCAGCATTTT. Its translation: CASSAPGTGFQPQHF.

V is TRBV27 and J is TRBJ2-1; D gene ambiguous. The CDR3 length is 14 residues. Germline V gene lookup returns CDR1 MNHEY and CDR2 SMNVEV (reference sequence). Trimming shortened V by 8 bases and J by 5 bases, and 16 bases separated the two germline ends. CDR3 in amino acids: CASDLYPTNNEQFF. The CDR3 DNA sequence: TGTGCCAGCGACCTATATCCAACTAACAATGAGCAGTTCTTC.

This clone occurred once. This chain connects TRBV2 to TRBJ2-7, with D possibly matching TRBD2 (6 bases). There are 13 residues in the CDR3. The V and J ends lost 6 bases and 0 bases respectively, with 9 bases between them. The V gene's germline CDR1 is SNHLY and CDR2 FYNNEI. The CDR3 nucleotides are TGTGCCAGCAGCAGGGACTTCTCCTACGAGCAGTACTTC. Translation gives CASSRDFSYEQYF.

In nucleotides, the CDR3 is TGTGCCAGCAGCTCTGGGACAGGGGCTCAGCCCCAGCATTTT. Translated: CASSSGTGAQPQHF. This chain uses TRBV28 with TRBJ1-5, with 10 nucleotides matching TRBD1. The V gene's germline CDR1 is MDHEN and CDR2 SYDVKM. The V segment lost 6 bases and the J segment 6 bases; nucleotides outside the gene matches: 5. The CDR3 totals 14 residues.

This clone is a singleton in its sample. The CDR3 is CASSDTSGLAFF. In DNA, the CDR3 is TGTGCCAGCAGTGATACGTCAGGGTTGGCTTTCTTT. The chain combines TRBV9 with TRBJ1-1, with D possibly TRBD1 on 5 matching bases. The V gene lost 5 bases and the J gene lost 11 bases, with 16 bases spanning the gap. CDR1 and CDR2 from the germline V gene are SGDLS and YYNGEE. The CDR3 has 12 residues.

The chain has TRBV19 and TRBJ2-7; perhaps TRBD2 as D (5 bases). The germline V and J ends were trimmed by 5 bases and 6 bases, with 23 bases remaining between them. The CDR3 contains 16 residues. The germline gives CDR1 LNHDA, CDR2 SQIVND (reference sequence). CDR3 amino acids: CASSPSTYPEGVEQYF. DNA of the CDR3: TGTGCCAGTAGTCCTTCTACTTACCCAGAGGGAGTCGAGCAGTACTTC.